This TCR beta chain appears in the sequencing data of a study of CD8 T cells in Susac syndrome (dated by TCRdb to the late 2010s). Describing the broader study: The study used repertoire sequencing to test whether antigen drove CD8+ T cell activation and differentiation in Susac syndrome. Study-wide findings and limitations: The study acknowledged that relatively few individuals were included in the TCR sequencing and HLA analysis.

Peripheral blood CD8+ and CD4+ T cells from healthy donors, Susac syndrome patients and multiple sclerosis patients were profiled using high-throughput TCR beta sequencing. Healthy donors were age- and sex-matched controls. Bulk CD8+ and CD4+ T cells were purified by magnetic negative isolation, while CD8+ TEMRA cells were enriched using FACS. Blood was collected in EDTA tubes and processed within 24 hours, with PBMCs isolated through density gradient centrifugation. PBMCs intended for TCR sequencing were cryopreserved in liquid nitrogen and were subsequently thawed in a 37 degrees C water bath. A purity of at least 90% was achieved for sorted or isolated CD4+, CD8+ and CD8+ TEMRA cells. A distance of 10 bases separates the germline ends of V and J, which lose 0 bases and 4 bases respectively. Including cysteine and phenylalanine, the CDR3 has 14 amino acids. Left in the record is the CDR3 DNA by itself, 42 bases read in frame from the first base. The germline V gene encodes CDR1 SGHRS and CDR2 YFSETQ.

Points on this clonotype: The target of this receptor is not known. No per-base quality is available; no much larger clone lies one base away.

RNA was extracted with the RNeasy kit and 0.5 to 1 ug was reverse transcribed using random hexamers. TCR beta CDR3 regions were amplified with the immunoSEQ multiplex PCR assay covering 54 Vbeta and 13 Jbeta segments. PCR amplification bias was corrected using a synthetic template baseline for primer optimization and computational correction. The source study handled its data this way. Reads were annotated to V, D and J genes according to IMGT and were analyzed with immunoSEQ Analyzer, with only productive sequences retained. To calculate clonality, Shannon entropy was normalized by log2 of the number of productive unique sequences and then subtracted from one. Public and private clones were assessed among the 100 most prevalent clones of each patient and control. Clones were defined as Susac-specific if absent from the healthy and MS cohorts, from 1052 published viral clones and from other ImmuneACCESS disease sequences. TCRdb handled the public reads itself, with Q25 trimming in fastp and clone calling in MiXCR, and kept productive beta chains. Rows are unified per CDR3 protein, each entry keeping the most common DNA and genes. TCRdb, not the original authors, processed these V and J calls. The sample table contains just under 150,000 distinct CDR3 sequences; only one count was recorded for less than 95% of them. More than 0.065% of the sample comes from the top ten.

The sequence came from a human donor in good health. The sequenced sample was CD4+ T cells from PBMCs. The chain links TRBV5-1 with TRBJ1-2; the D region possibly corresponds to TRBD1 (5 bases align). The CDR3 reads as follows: CASSLEAGTYGYTF. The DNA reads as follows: TGCGCCAGCAGCTTGGAGGCCGGGACCTATGGCTACACCTTC.